Each of the 21 T cell receptor beta chains below was sequenced from the same sample in a study of T cells after posttransplantation cyclophosphamide. Profiled with immunoSEQ multiplex PCR; TCRdb holds only in-frame clones, not every one. This sample shows nearly 25,000 clones and no singletons; 4% to 5.5% rests with the ten largest. Sequenced sample: PBMCs. These receptor sequences come from a woman aged 45-59 years in good health, CMV-negative, and a related stem cell transplant donor.

In its sample, this clone was seen many times. This chain joins TRBV29-1 and TRBJ2-7, with D perhaps matching TRBD1 (6 bases). The CDR3 extends over 14 amino acids. CDR1 SQVTM and CDR2 ANQGSEA come from the germline V gene. Trimming removed 1 base from V and 7 bases from J, with 17 bases in between. This chain's CDR3 is CSVEAGHRKGEQYF. The CDR3 region has the DNA TGCAGCGTTGAAGCGGGACACAGAAAAGGGGAGCAGTACTTC.

This clone was detected many times. The CDR3 DNA reads as TGCGCCAGCAGTGAGCGGGAGTTATACAATGAGCAGTTCTTC. Its translation: CASSERELYNEQFF. The V and J genes are TRBV10-2 and TRBJ2-1, with TRBD2 as a possible D gene (6 bases). The CDR3 extends over 14 amino acids. V lost 2 bases, J lost 4 bases, and 9 bases lay in between. Looked up from germline, CDR1 is WSHSY and CDR2 is SAAADI.

This chain uses TRBV6-1 with TRBJ1-1, with D possibly matching TRBD1 (6 bases). This CDR3 is 15 amino acids long. Germline CDR1 MNHNS, CDR2 SASEGT. The V end lost 5 bases, the J end lost 1 base, and 14 bases lay between the germline ends. CDR3 DNA: TGTGCCAGCAGTCGCCGAGGACAGCCGAACACTGAAGCTTTCTTT. This sequence encodes CASSRRGQPNTEAFF.

This clone was found many times. This chain connects TRBV29-1 to TRBJ1-2; D might be TRBD1 (5 bases). This CDR3 has 14 residues. Looked up from germline, CDR1 is SQVTM and CDR2 is ANQGSEA. V was cut by 1 base and J by 5 bases, with 14 bases left in between. The CDR3 region has the DNA TGCAGCGTTGAAGGGCGGGGGGTTACTTATGGCTACACCTTC. Encoded protein: CSVEGRGVTYGYTF.

This clone was counted ten times or more. The chain has TRBV19 and TRBJ2-1; a possible D gene is TRBD1 (6 bases). The germline gives CDR1 LNHDA, CDR2 SQIVND (reference sequence). Trimming removed 4 bases from V and 0 bases from J, with 7 bases in between. This CDR3 has 14 residues. CDR3 in amino acids: CASSKGVSYNEQFF. The CDR3 region has the DNA TGTGCCAGTAGTAAGGGGGTCTCCTACAATGAGCAGTTCTTC. Full variable domain (outside the CDR3, taken from reference TRBV19 and TRBJ2-1): DGGITQSPKYLFRKEGQNVTLSCEQNLNHDAMYWYRQDPGQGLRLIYYSQIVNDFQKGDIAEGYSVSREKKESFPLTVTSAQKNPTAFYLCASSKGVSYNEQFFGPGTRLTVL.

This clone came up many times. V usage is TRBV4-2 and J usage is TRBJ2-1; 8 nucleotides agree with TRBD2. CDR1 and CDR2 from the germline V gene are LGHNA and YNFKEQ. Losses at the gene ends were 0 bases for V and 0 bases for J; bases not matched to a gene: 10. This CDR3 spans 19 amino acids. The CDR3 DNA is TGTGCCAGCAGCCAAGATGGGGTAGCGGGGCTGAGCTCCTACAATGAGCAGTTCTTC. The encoded protein is CASSQDGVAGLSSYNEQFF.

This clone was found many times. The rearrangement links TRBV13 to TRBJ2-7; a possible D gene is TRBD1 (6 bases). CDR1 is PRHDT, CDR2 FYEKMQ, per germline (reference sequence). CDR3 length equals 13 residues. V lost 3 bases to trimming and J lost 3 bases, with 9 bases between them. Written as DNA, the CDR3 is TGTGCCAGCAGCTTTAACAGGGACTACGAGCAGTACTTC. This translates into CASSFNRDYEQYF. Full variable domain (missing parts from reference TRBV13 and TRBJ2-7): AAGVIQSPRHLIKEKRETATLKCYPIPRHDTVYWYQQGPGQDPQFLISFYEKMQSDKGSIPDRFSAQQFSDYHSELNMSSLELGDSALYFCASSFNRDYEQYFGPGTRLTVT.

There are many counts of this clone. The chain links TRBV15 to TRBJ2-2; 7 nucleotides agree with TRBD1. CDR3 length equals 15 residues. The germline V gene encodes CDR1 LNHNV and CDR2 YYDKDF (reference sequence). V dropped 3 bases and J dropped 3; count of bases not matched to a gene: 4. The CDR3 is CATSRTGQYTGELFF. The CDR3 DNA sequence: TGTGCCACCAGCAGGACGGGACAGTACACCGGGGAGCTGTTTTTT.

This clone has at least ten counts. V usage is TRBV6-6 and J usage is TRBJ2-1; 11 nucleotides agree with TRBD1. V dropped 5 bases and J dropped 0; count of bases not matched to a gene: 3. CDR3 size: 16 residues. The germline CDR1 and CDR2 sequences are MNHNY and SVGAGI (reference sequence). This chain's CDR3 is CASSPGTGGSYNEQFF. CDR3 DNA sequence: TGTGCCAGCAGTCCCGGGACAGGGGGCTCCTACAATGAGCAGTTCTTC.

This clone was observed many times. The rearrangement uses TRBV6-4 and TRBJ2-1; 13 positions match TRBD2. Germline CDR1 MRHNA, CDR2 SNTAGT. This CDR3 has 15 amino acids. With 2 bases clipped from V and 5 bases from J, the junction kept 0 bases outside the gene matches. In DNA form, the CDR3 reads TGTGCCAGCAGTGACGGGACTAGCGGGAACAATGAGCAGTTCTTC. Its translation: CASSDGTSGNNEQFF.

V usage is TRBV6-5 and J usage is TRBJ2-7; 8 bases map to TRBD2. There are 13 residues in the CDR3. V shed 4 bases and J 6 bases; nucleotides not matched to a gene: 5. CDR1 is MNHEY, CDR2 SVGAGI, per germline. The CDR3 sequence is CASSSAGGAEQYF. CDR3 DNA: TGTGCCAGCAGTTCGGCGGGAGGAGCCGAGCAGTACTTC.

This clone has ten or more counts. The CDR3 region is CASSSPTGIYEQYF. The DNA for the CDR3 is TGTGCCAGCAGTTCACCGACAGGGATATACGAGCAGTACTTC. The V call is TRBV28, the J call TRBJ2-7; 7 bases are shared with TRBD1. This CDR3 region has 14 residues. Trimming at V came to 4 bases and at J to 4 bases, leaving 7 bases not matched to a gene. The germline V gene has CDR1 MDHEN and CDR2 SYDVKM.

Ten or more counts support this clone. V and J are TRBV9 and TRBJ2-3, with 14 bases matching TRBD2. The trim removed 8 bases at V and 5 bases at J, leaving 7 bases unmatched. The CDR3 runs 15 residues. From germline, CDR1 is SGDLS and CDR2 YYNGEE. The CDR3 nucleotides are TGTGCCAGTGGGACTAGCGGGAGTCCTGGAGATACGCAGTATTTT. It encodes CASGTSGSPGDTQYF.

This clone occurred many times. The genes are TRBV7-9 and TRBJ1-1; 7 nucleotides line up with TRBD1. The CDR3 is made up of 15 amino acids. Germline CDR1 reads SEHNR; CDR2 reads FQNEAQ (reference sequence). Unmatched junction bases numbered 7, after V lost 5 bases and J lost 1 base. CDR3 in DNA: TGTGCCAGCAGCGCCCGACAGGGATGGAACACTGAAGCTTTCTTT. Amino acid sequence: CASSARQGWNTEAFF.

This clone was seen repeatedly, ten times or more. This chain connects TRBV5-6 to TRBJ1-4; D call uncertain. Germline V gives CDR1 SGHDT, CDR2 YYEEEE. The CDR3 is made up of 13 amino acids. V lost 5 bases and J lost 11, with 16 bases in between. The CDR3 DNA is TGTGCCAGCAGAGAAGCGGGAGTTCAGAAACTGTTTTTT. Protein: CASREAGVQKLFF.

This clone was counted at least ten times. The rearrangement joins TRBV7-6 to TRBJ2-3; 10 bases match TRBD2. Germline assignment: CDR1 SGHVS and CDR2 FNYEAQ. This CDR3 has 16 amino acids. V lost 0 bases and J lost 5; bases outside the gene matches: 5. Here the CDR3 reads CASSLADSGGLDTQYF. As DNA, the CDR3 is TGTGCCAGCAGCTTAGCGGATAGCGGGGGGTTAGATACGCAGTATTTT.

This clone was seen at least ten times. The chain combines TRBV19 with TRBJ1-1; weak D call: TRBD1 (6 bases). V gave up 3 bases and J gave up 1 base, with 9 bases separating them. CDR3 length: 14 amino acids. Germline-derived CDR1 and CDR2 are LNHDA and SQIVND (reference sequence). CDR3 sequence (DNA): TGTGCCAGTAGTATGGGGGGGGCGAACACTGAAGCTTTCTTT. As protein: CASSMGGANTEAFF.

This clone was seen many times. The chain couples TRBV20-1 to TRBJ1-1; no definite D call. Germline values: CDR1 DFQATT, CDR2 SNEGSKA (reference sequence). V lost 5 bases, J lost 3 bases, and 4 bases lay in between. The CDR3 is 10 amino acids. The CDR3 DNA reads as TGCAGTGCTCAGGACACTGAAGCTTTCTTT. Protein: CSAQDTEAFF.

This clone has only a few counts. V usage is TRBV6-6 and J usage is TRBJ2-7, with TRBD1 matching 7 bases. Germline loops: CDR1 MNHNY, CDR2 SVGAGI (reference sequence). With V trimmed by 6 bases and J by 2 bases, 10 bases remained unmatched. This CDR3 contains 15 residues. The CDR3: CASRPLGTVPYEQYF. The CDR3 region has the DNA TGTGCCAGCAGGCCACTCGGGACAGTACCCTACGAGCAGTACTTC.

This clone has ten or more counts. This chain uses TRBV6-1 with TRBJ1-4, with D perhaps matching TRBD1 (5 bases). Germline V gives CDR1 MNHNS, CDR2 SASEGT. The CDR3 extends over 20 amino acids. Trimming cost V 2 bases and J 0 bases, with 22 bases left between them. For the CDR3, the DNA is TGTGCCAGCAGTGAATTTGATAGGGGCAGGATGGCCTCAACTAATGAAAAACTGTTTTTT. Amino acid sequence: CASSEFDRGRMASTNEKLFF.

This clone was recorded many times. The chain carries TRBV29-1 and TRBJ1-2; 7 positions match TRBD1. Trimming cost V 7 bases and J 1 base; bases outside gene matches: 3. Germline CDR1 SQVTM, CDR2 ANQGSEA. This CDR3 is 12 amino acids long. This chain's CDR3 is CSADRVNYGYTF. In nucleotides, the CDR3 is TGCAGCGCAGACAGGGTTAACTATGGCTACACCTTC.